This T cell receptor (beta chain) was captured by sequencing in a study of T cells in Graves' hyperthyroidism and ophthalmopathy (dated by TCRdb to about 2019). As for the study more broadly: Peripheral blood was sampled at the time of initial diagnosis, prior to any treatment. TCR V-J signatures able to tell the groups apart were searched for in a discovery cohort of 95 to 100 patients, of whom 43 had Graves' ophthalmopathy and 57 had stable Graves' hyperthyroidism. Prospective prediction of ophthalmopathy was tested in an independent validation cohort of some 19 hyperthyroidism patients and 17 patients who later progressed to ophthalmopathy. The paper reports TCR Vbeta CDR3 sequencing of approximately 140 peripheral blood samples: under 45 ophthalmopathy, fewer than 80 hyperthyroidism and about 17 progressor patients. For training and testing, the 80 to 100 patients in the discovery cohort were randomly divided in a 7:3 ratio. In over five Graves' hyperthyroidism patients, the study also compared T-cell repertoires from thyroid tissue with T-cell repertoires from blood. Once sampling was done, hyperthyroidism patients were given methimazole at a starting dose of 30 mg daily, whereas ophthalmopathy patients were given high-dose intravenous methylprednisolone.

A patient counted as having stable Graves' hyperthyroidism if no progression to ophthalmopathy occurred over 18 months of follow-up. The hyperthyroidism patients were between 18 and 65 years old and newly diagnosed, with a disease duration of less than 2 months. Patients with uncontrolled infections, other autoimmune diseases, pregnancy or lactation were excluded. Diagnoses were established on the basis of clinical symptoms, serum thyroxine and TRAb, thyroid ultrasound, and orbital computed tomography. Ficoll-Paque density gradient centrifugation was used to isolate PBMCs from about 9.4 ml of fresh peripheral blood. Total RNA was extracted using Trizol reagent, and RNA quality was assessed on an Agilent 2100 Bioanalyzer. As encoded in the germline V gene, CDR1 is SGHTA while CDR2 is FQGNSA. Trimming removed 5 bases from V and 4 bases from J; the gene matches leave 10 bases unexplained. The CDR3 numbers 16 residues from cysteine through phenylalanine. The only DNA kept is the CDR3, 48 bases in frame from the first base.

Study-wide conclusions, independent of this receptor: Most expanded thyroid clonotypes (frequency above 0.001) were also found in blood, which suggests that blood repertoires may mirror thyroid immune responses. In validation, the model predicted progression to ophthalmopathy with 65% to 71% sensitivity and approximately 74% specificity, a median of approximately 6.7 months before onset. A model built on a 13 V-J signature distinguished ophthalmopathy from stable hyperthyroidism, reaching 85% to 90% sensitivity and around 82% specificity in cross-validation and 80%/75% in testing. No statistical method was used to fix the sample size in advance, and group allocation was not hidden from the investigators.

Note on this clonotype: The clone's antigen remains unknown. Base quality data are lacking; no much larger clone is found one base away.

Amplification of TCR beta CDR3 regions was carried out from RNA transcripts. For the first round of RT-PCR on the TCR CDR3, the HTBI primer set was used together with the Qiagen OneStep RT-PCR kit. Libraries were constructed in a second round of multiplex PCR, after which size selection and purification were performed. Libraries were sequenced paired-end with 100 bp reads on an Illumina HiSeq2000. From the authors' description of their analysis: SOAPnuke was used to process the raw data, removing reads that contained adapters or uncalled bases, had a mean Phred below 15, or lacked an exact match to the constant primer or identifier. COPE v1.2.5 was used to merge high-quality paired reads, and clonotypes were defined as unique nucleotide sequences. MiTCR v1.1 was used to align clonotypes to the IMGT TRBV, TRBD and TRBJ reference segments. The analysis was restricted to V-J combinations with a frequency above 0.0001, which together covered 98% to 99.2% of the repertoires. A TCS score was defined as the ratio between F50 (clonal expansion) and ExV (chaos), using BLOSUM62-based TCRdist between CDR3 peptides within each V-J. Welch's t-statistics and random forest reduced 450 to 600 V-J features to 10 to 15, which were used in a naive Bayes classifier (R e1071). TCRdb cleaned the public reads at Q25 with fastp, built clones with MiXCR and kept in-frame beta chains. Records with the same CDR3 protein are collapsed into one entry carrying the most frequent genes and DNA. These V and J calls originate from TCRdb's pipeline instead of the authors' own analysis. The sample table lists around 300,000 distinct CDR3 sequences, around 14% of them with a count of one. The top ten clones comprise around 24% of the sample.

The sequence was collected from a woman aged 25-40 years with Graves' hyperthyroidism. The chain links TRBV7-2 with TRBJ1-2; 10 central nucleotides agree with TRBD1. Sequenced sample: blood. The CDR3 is CASSTGQGSSRYGYTF. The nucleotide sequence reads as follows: TGTGCCAGCAGCACGGGACAGGGGTCATCGCGCTATGGCTACACCTTC.